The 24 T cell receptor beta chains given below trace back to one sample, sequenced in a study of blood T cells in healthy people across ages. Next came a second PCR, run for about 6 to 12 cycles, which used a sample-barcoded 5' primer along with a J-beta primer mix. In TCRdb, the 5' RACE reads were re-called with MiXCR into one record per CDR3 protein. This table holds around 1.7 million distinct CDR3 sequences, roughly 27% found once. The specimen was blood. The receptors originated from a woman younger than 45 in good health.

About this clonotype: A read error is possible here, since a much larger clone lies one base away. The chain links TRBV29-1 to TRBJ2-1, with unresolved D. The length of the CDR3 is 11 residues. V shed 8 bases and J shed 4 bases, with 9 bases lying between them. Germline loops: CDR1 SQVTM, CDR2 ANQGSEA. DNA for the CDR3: TGCAGCATCGCACAGTACAATGAGCAGTTCTTC. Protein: CSIAQYNEQFF.

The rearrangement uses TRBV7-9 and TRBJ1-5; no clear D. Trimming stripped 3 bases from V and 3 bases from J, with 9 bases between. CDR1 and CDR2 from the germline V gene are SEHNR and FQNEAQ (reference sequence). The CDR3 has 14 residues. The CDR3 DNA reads TGTGCCAGCAGCTTCCCGGGTCCCAATCAGCCCCAGCATTTT. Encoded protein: CASSFPGPNQPQHF.

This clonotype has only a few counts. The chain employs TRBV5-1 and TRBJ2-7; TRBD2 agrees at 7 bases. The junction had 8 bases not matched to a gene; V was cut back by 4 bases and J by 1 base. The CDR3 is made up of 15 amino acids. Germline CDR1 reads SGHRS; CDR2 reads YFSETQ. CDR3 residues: CASSHRDGGSYEQYF. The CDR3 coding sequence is TGCGCCAGCAGCCACCGGGACGGGGGGTCCTACGAGCAGTACTTC.

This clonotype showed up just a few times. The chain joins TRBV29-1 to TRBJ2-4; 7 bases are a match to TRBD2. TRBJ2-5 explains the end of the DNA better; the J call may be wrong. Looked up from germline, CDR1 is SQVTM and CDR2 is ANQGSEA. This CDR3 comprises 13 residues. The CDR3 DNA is TGCAACGCGAACCGGGGAGGGGAAGAGACCCAGTACTTC. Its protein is CNANRGGEETQYF.

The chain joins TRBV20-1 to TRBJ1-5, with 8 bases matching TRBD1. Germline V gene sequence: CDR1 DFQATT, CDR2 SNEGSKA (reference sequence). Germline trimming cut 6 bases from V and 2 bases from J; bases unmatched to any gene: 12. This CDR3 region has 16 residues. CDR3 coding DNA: TGCAGTGCCCTGAAACAGGGGGATAGGGGCAATCAGCCCCAGCATTTT. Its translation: CSALKQGDRGNQPQHF.

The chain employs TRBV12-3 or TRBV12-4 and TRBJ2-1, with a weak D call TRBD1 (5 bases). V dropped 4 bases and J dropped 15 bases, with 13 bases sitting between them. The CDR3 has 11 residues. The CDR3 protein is CASSSTVARFF. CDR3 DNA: TGTGCCAGCAGTTCGACAGTGGCCAGGTTCTTC.

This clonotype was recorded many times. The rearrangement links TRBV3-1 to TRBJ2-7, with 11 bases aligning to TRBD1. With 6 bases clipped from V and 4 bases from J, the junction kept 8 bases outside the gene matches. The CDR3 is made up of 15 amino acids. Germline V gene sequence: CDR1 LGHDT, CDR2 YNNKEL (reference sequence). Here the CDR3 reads CASSRSGTGGYEQYF. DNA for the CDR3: TGTGCCAGCAGTAGGTCCGGGACAGGGGGTTACGAGCAGTACTTC.

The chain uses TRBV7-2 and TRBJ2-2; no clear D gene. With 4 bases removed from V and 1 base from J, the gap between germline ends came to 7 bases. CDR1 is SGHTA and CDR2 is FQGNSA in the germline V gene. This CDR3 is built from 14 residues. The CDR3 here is CASSSQVNTGELFF. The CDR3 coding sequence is TGTGCCAGCAGCTCTCAGGTGAACACCGGGGAGCTGTTTTTT.

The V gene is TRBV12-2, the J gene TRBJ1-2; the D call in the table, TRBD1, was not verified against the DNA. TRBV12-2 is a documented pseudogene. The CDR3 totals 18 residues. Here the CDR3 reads CASRREKDREKANYGYTF. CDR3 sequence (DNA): TGTGCAAGTCGTCGCGAGAAGGACAGGGAGAAAGCTAACTACGGCTACACCTTC.

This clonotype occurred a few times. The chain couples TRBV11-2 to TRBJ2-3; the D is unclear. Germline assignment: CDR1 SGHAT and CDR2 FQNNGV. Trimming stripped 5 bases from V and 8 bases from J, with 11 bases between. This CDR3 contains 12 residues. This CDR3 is CASSLPLSTQYF. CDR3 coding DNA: TGTGCCAGCAGCCTCCCGCTGAGTACGCAGTATTTT. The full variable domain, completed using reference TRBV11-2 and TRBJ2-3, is EAGVAQSPRYKIIEKRQSVAFWCNPISGHATLYWYQQILGQGPKLLIQFQNNGVVDDSQLPKDRFSAERLKGVDSTLKIQPAKLEDSAVYLCASSLPLSTQYFGPGTRLTVL.

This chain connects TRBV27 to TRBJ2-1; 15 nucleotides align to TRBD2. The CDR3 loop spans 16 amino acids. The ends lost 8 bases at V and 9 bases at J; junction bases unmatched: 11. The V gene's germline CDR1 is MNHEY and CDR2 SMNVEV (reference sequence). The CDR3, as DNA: TGTGCCAGCGGGACTAGCGGGAGGATCCCGGGGGGTGAGCAGTTCTTC. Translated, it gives CASGTSGRIPGGEQFF.

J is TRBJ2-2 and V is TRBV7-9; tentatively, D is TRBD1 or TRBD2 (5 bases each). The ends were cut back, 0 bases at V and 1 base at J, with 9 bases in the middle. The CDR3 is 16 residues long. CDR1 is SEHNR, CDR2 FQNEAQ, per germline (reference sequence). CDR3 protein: CASSLAPGRNTGELFF. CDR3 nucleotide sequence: TGTGCCAGCAGCTTAGCCCCGGGACGGAACACCGGGGAGCTGTTTTTT.

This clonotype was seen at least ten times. This chain's CDR3 is CASSWGRPTSSTDTQYF. The CDR3 DNA sequence: TGTGCCAGCAGTTGGGGCAGGCCAACTTCTAGCACAGATACGCAGTATTTT. The chain uses TRBV27 and TRBJ2-3; possible D gene TRBD1, 5 bases. The germline V gene encodes CDR1 MNHEY and CDR2 SMNVEV (reference sequence). Trimming pared 4 bases from V and 0 bases from J, leaving 17 bases between. The length of the CDR3 is 17 residues.

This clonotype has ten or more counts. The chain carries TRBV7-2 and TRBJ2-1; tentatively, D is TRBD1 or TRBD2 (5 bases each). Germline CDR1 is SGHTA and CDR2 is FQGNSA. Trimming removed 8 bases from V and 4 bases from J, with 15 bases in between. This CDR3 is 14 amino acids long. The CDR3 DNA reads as TGTGCCAGCTCGGCCGGGACGCTTTACAATGAGCAGTTCTTC. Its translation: CASSAGTLYNEQFF. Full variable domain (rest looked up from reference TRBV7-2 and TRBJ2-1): GAGVSQSPSNKVTEKGKDVELRCDPISGHTALYWYRQSLGQGLEFLIYFQGNSAPDKSGLPSDRFSAERTGGSVSTLTIQRTQQEDSAVYLCASSAGTLYNEQFFGPGTRLTVL.

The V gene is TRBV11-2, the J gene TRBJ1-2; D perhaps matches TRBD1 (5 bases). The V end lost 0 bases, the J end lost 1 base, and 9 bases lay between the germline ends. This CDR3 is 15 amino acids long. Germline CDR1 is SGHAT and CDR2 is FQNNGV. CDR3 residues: CASSLDRGSNYGYTF. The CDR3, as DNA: TGTGCCAGCAGCTTAGACCGGGGCAGTAACTATGGCTACACCTTC.

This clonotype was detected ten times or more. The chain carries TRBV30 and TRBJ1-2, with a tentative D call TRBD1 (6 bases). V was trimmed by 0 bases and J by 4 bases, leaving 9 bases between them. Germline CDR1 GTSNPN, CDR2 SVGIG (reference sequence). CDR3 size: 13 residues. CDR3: CAWSVGGAYGYTF. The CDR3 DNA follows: TGTGCCTGGAGTGTGGGGGGGGCCTATGGCTACACCTTC.

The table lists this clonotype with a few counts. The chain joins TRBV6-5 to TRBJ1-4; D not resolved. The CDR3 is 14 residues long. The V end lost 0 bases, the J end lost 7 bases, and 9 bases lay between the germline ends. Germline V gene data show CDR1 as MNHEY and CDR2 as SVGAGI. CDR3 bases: TGTGCCAGCAGTTACTCGAGGGTGGGTGAAAAACTGTTTTTT. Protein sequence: CASSYSRVGEKLFF.

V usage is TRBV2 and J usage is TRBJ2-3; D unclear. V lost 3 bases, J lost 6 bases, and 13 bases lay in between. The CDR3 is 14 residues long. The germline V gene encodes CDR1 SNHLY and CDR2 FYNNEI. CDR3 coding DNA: TGTGCCAGCAGTGATCGGACGGTCCTTGATACGCAGTATTTT. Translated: CASSDRTVLDTQYF.

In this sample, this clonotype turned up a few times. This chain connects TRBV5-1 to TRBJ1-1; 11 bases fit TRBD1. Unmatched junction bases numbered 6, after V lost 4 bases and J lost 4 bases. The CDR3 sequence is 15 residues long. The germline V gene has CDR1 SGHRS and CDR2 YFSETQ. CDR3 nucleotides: TGCGCCAGCAGCGGACCGGGACAGGGGGGCACTGAAGCTTTCTTT. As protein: CASSGPGQGGTEAFF.

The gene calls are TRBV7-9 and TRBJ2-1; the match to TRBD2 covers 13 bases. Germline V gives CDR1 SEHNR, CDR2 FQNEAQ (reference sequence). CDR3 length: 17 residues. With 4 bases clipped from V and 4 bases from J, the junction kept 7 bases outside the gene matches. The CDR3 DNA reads TGTGCCAGCAGCTCACAAGAGGGACTAGCGGGGTACAATGAGCAGTTCTTC. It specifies CASSSQEGLAGYNEQFF.

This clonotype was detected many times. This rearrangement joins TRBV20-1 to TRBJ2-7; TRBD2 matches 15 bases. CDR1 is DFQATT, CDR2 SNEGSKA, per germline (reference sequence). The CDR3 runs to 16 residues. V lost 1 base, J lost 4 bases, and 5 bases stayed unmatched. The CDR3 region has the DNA TGCAGTGCTAGAGCCGCGGGACTAGCGGGGGGTTACGAGCAGTACTTC. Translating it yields CSARAAGLAGGYEQYF.

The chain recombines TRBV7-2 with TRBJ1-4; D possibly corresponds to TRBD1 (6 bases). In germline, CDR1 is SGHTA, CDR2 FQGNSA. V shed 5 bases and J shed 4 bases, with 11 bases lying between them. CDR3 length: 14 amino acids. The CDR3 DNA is TGTGCCAGCAGCCCCGACAGGATTAATGAAAAACTGTTTTTT. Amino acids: CASSPDRINEKLFF.

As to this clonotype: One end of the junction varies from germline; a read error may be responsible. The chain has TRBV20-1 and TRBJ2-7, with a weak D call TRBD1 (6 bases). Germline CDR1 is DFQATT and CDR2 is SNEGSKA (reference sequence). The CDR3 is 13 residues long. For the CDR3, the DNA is TGCGGTGCTGTATGGACAGACTCCTACGAGCAGTACTTC. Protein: CGAVWTDSYEQYF.

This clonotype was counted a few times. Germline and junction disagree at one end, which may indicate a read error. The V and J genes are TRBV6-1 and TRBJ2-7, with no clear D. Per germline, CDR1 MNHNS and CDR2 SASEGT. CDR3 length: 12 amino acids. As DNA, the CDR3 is TGTTCCAGCAGCGAGAGCTCCTACGAGCAGTACTTC. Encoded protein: CSSSESSYEQYF.